A selection of T cell receptor beta chains follows, all from one sample in a study of blood T cell repertoires in COVID-19. The table came from immunoSEQ multiplex PCR; TCRdb's copy has only in-frame clones and leaves some out. The repertoire has some 150,000 clones, 70% to 90% of them found once; the top ten carry 11%. Input material: peripheral blood. Every receptor here comes from an elderly woman with acute or convalescent COVID-19. CDR3s include the opening cysteine and the closing phenylalanine or tryptophan. A D gene is named only where the DNA matches it firmly. Clone sizes are given selectively: once, few, many, or a class where the clone is expanded.

D,size,J,V,CDR3,DNA
TRBD2,once,TRBJ2-1,TRBV7-3,CASSLMGLAGGNEQFF,TGTGCCAGCAGCTTAATGGGGCTAGCGGGAGGGAATGAGCAGTTCTTC
TRBD1,few,TRBJ1-1,TRBV6-5,CASSYRTGENTEAFF,TGTGCCAGCAGTTACCGGACAGGGGAGAACACTGAAGCTTTCTTT
NA,NA,TRBJ1-2,TRBV4-3,CASSHRQVTNYGYTF,TGCGCCAGCAGCCATCGACAAGTCACTAACTATGGCTACACCTTC
NA,NA,TRBJ2-1,TRBV6-2/TRBV6-3,CASSSSPLYRQFF,TGTGCCAGCAGTTCGAGTCCCCTGTACCGGCAGTTCTTC
NA,NA,TRBJ2-7,TRBV4-1,CASSQDNGGSPYEQYF,TGCGCCAGCAGCCAAGACAATGGGGGGTCCCCCTACGAGCAGTACTTC
TRBD1,NA,TRBJ2-7,TRBV5-1,CASSLTLAGGSYEQYF,TGCGCCAGCAGCTTGACCCTGGCAGGGGGCTCCTACGAGCAGTACTTC
NA,NA,TRBJ1-5,TRBV5-8,CASSLSGRSNQPQHF,TGTGCCAGCAGCTTATCCGGGAGAAGCAATCAGCCCCAGCATTTT
TRBD1,NA,TRBJ1-2,TRBV10-3,CAITDREDGGYTF,TGTGCCATCACGGACAGGGAAGATGGTGGCTACACCTTC
TRBD1,NA,TRBJ1-5,TRBV5-1,CASSGGQGGSNQPQHF,TGCGCCAGCAGCGGGGGACAGGGAGGGAGCAATCAGCCCCAGCATTTT
TRBD2,NA,TRBJ2-7,TRBV3-1/TRBV3-2,CASSQPTSVGEQYF,TGTGCCAGCAGCCAACCGACTAGCGTGGGCGAGCAGTACTTC
NA,NA,TRBJ1-4,TRBV30,CAWNFQGGEKLFF,TGTGCCTGGAATTTTCAGGGAGGGGAAAAACTGTTTTTT
NA,NA,TRBJ1-1,TRBV3-1/TRBV3-2,CASSPTGKTEAFF,TGTGCCAGCAGCCCTACAGGGAAAACTGAAGCTTTCTTT
NA,NA,TRBJ1-1,TRBV30,CAWTRGAWNTEAFF,TGTGCCTGGACCCGGGGGGCGTGGAACACTGAAGCTTTCTTT
NA,NA,TRBJ2-7,TRBV30,CAWGETAYEQYF,TGTGCCTGGGGGGAGACGGCCTACGAGCAGTACTTC
NA,NA,TRBJ2-5,TRBV5-8,CASTLGKGGYQETQYF,TGTGCCAGCACCCTTGGAAAGGGCGGGTACCAAGAGACCCAGTACTTC
TRBD1,NA,TRBJ1-4,TRBV10-3,CAISEGTGSSEKLFF,TGTGCCATCAGTGAGGGGACAGGGTCTTCTGAAAAACTGTTTTTT
TRBD2,once,TRBJ2-1,TRBV29-1,CSASGLAGAVGEQFF,TGCAGCGCCTCGGGGCTAGCGGGGGCGGTCGGGGAGCAGTTCTTC
NA,NA,TRBJ2-5,TRBV9,CASSGSREAWTQYF,TGTGCCAGCAGCGGCTCTAGGGAGGCGTGGACCCAGTACTTC
NA,NA,TRBJ1-1,TRBV15,CATSRELLVNTEAFF,TGTGCCACCAGCAGGGAGTTGCTTGTGAACACTGAAGCTTTCTTT
NA,few,TRBJ2-6,TRBV5-4,CASSLDGGAGANVLTF,TGTGCCAGCAGCTTGGATGGGGGCGCTGGGGCCAACGTCCTGACTTTC
NA,NA,TRBJ1-5,TRBV29-1,CSVVYDSNQPQHF,TGCAGCGTTGTCTACGATAGCAATCAGCCCCAGCATTTT
TRBD2,NA,TRBJ2-1,TRBV18,CASSYLVSGTYNEQFF,TGTGCCAGCTCATACCTTGTTAGCGGGACGTACAATGAGCAGTTCTTC
TRBD1,NA,TRBJ1-1,TRBV11-3,CASSPGTGITAEAFF,TGTGCCAGCAGCCCCGGGACAGGGATAACGGCTGAAGCTTTCTTT
NA,NA,TRBJ1-3,TRBV29-1,CSVRPNGGSGNTIYF,TGCAGCGTCCGCCCAAACGGGGGCTCTGGAAACACCATATATTTT
NA,NA,TRBJ1-5,TRBV19,CASTTLQGIQPQHF,TGTGCCAGTACCACATTACAGGGTATTCAGCCCCAGCATTTT
TRBD1,NA,TRBJ1-5,TRBV12-3/TRBV12-4,CASSLQGATSQHF,TGTGCCAGCAGTTTGCAGGGGGCGACTTCCCAGCATTTT
TRBD2,once,TRBJ2-1,TRBV10-3,CAISTTSGGADEQFF,TGTGCCATCAGTACAACTAGCGGGGGGGCGGATGAGCAGTTCTTC
NA,NA,TRBJ1-4,TRBV18,CASSLLRTQNEKLFF,TGTGCCAGCTCACTGCTGCGGACACAGAATGAAAAACTGTTTTTT
NA,NA,TRBJ1-1,TRBV5-6,CASRRGVGVNTEAFF,TGTGCCAGCAGACGCGGGGTGGGAGTGAACACTGAAGCTTTCTTT
NA,NA,TRBJ1-3,TRBV9,CASSVLSSGNTIYF,TGTGCCAGCAGCGTACTCAGCTCTGGAAACACCATATATTTT
NA,NA,TRBJ1-2,TRBV2,CASSDAGFYGYTF,TGTGCCAGCAGTGATGCGGGGTTTTATGGCTACACCTTC
NA,NA,TRBJ1-2,TRBV6-1,CASSEGTPVYYGYTF,TGTGCCAGCAGTGAAGGGACACCGGTTTACTATGGCTACACCTTC
NA,NA,TRBJ2-7,TRBV2,CASSESHWSYEQYF,TGTGCCAGCAGTGAATCCCACTGGTCCTACGAGCAGTACTTC
NA,NA,TRBJ1-1,TRBV18,CASSPPNGVNTEAFF,TGTGCCAGCTCACCACCGAACGGAGTGAACACTGAAGCTTTCTTT
NA,NA,TRBJ1-1,TRBV27,CASSLWGENTEAFF,TGTGCCAGCAGTTTATGGGGGGAGAACACTGAAGCTTTCTTT
NA,NA,TRBJ2-7,TRBV6-6,CASTHGSAYEQYF,TGTGCCAGCACCCACGGGTCTGCCTACGAGCAGTACTTC
TRBD1,NA,TRBJ1-1,TRBV6-9,CASSPWDRSNTEAFF,TGTGCCAGCAGCCCTTGGGACAGATCTAACACTGAAGCTTTCTTT
NA,NA,TRBJ2-5,TRBV3-1/TRBV3-2,CASSQVTAQETQYF,TGTGCCAGCAGCCAGGTTACAGCCCAAGAGACCCAGTACTTC
NA,few,TRBJ2-5,TRBV5-8,CASSLRGHNKETQYF,TGTGCCAGCAGCTTGAGGGGCCATAATAAAGAGACCCAGTACTTC
NA,NA,TRBJ1-5,TRBV18,CASSETHSNQPQHF,TGTGCCAGCTCAGAGACACACAGCAATCAGCCCCAGCATTTT
TRBD1,NA,TRBJ2-1,TRBV5-4,CASSISGQGAHEQFF,TGTGCCAGCAGCATATCGGGACAGGGGGCCCATGAGCAGTTCTTC
NA,NA,TRBJ1-4,TRBV19,CASSRTSATNEKLFF,TGTGCCAGTAGTAGAACGAGTGCAACTAATGAAAAACTGTTTTTT
NA,NA,TRBJ1-4,TRBV6-6,CASSYSRLANEKLFF,TGTGCCAGCAGTTACTCGAGGCTGGCTAATGAAAAACTGTTTTTT
NA,NA,TRBJ1-2,TRBV2,CATHLTTNYGYTF,TGTGCCACACATTTGACAACAAACTATGGCTACACCTTC
NA,NA,TRBJ2-2,TRBV9,CASREHSGTSNTGELFF,TGTGCCAGCAGAGAACATTCCGGGACATCGAACACCGGGGAGCTGTTTTTT